This is a list of T cell receptor beta chains from one sample in a study of T-cell reconstitution after alpha-beta-depleted transplantation in children. TCRdb processed the PCR reads anew with MiXCR; each CDR3 protein has one entry. The table includes 700,000 to 850,000 distinct CDR3 sequences, about 16% detected once. The sample was PBMCs, mostly from graft donor cells, taken 360 days after TCRalphabeta/CD19-depleted stem cell transplant. Source of these receptors: a male patient younger than 18 who had a stem cell transplant for acute lymphoblastic leukemia, so the T cells may come from the graft donor. CDR3s leave out the opening cysteine and the closing phenylalanine or tryptophan. Each record gives: V gene, clone size, J gene, CDR3 protein. The size of a clone is reported for some rows only, either as once, few or many, or as a class for expanded clones.

V gene: TRBV6-1; clone size: few; J gene: TRBJ1-2; CDR3 protein: ASSRRGQPDYGYT
V gene: TRBV5-1; clone size: few; J gene: TRBJ2-7; CDR3 protein: ASSPDSGTQSYEQY
V gene: TRBV12-3/TRBV12-4; clone size: many; J gene: TRBJ1-2; CDR3 protein: ASSLTGFGASYT
V gene: TRBV30; clone size: .; J gene: TRBJ2-7; CDR3 protein: AWRTGAYEQY
V gene: TRBV5-8; clone size: few; J gene: TRBJ1-2; CDR3 protein: ASSMVVLFPYGYT
V gene: TRBV27; clone size: many; J gene: TRBJ2-7; CDR3 protein: ASSLMTASYEQY
V gene: TRBV20-1; clone size: .; J gene: TRBJ2-3; CDR3 protein: SARRTSGRKSDTQY
V gene: TRBV18; clone size: .; J gene: TRBJ2-3; CDR3 protein: ASSALQGSGDTQY
V gene: TRBV3-1; clone size: few; J gene: TRBJ2-7; CDR3 protein: ASRPMGLAGRGNYEQY
V gene: TRBV20-1; clone size: .; J gene: TRBJ1-4; CDR3 protein: SARVRGTTNEKLF
V gene: TRBV20-1; clone size: .; J gene: TRBJ2-6; CDR3 protein: SASQSNVLT
V gene: TRBV4-1; clone size: few; J gene: TRBJ2-3; CDR3 protein: ASSSTPLLARYTDTQY
V gene: TRBV27; clone size: few; J gene: TRBJ2-4; CDR3 protein: ASSLIGQAKNIQY
V gene: TRBV6-2/TRBV6-3; clone size: .; J gene: TRBJ2-5; CDR3 protein: ASSYGYRSSGTEETQY
V gene: TRBV3-1; clone size: .; J gene: TRBJ2-1; CDR3 protein: ASSQGSHLAGEQF
V gene: TRBV12-5; clone size: .; J gene: TRBJ2-4; CDR3 protein: ASGLLTGGIQY
V gene: TRBV9; clone size: once; J gene: TRBJ2-2; CDR3 protein: ASSDRRGGNTGELF